One and the same sample provided the 23 T cell receptor beta chains below, sequenced in a study of blood T cell repertoires in COVID-19. Measured with immunoSEQ multiplex PCR; TCRdb has only the in-frame clones, and not every one. The sample records approximately 440,000 clones, roughly 87% being singletons. What was sequenced was PBMCs or T cells enriched from blood (not recorded which). Receptors originate from a man between 18 and 35 years old who had recovered from COVID-19.

V is TRBV5-1 and J is TRBJ1-5, with D perhaps TRBD1 (5 bases). Per germline, CDR1 SGHRS and CDR2 YFSETQ. There are 14 residues in the CDR3. The ends were cut back, 4 bases at V and 5 bases at J, with 13 bases in the middle. The CDR3 region is CASSLGDRYQPQHF. In DNA form, the CDR3 reads TGCGCCAGCAGCCTAGGGGATCGGTATCAGCCCCAGCATTTT.

This CDR3 reads CASSPRDNDYGYTF. The DNA of the CDR3 is TGTGCCAGCTCACCACGGGACAACGACTATGGCTACACCTTC. The chain uses TRBV18 and TRBJ1-2, with D possibly matching TRBD1 (6 bases). Deletions cut 1 base from V and 3 bases from J, with 9 bases between. The length of the CDR3 is 14 residues. From germline, CDR1 is KGHSH and CDR2 LQKENI.

The sample holds one count of this clone. The genes are TRBV19 and TRBJ2-6; a weak D match, TRBD1 (6 bases). The CDR3 spans 20 residues. Germline values: CDR1 LNHDA, CDR2 SQIVND (reference sequence). Trimming removed 2 bases at V and 2 bases at J, with 22 bases between. CDR3 bases: TGTGCCAGTAGTATACAGGGGATGGGTGGCCCTACCACTGGGGCCAACGTCCTGACTTTC. Amino acids: CASSIQGMGGPTTGANVLTF.

The chain uses TRBV12-3 or TRBV12-4 and TRBJ1-4, with TRBD1 as a possible D gene (5 bases). Trimming removed 4 bases at V and 8 bases at J, with 11 bases between. The CDR3 totals 13 residues. The DNA of the CDR3 is TGTGCCAGCAGTTGGGGCAGGCTAGAAAAACTGTTTTTT. Amino acid sequence: CASSWGRLEKLFF.

This clone was picked up one time. The chain employs TRBV7-9 and TRBJ1-2; possibly TRBD1 for D (5 bases). V was shortened by 5 bases and J by 6 bases, with 13 bases between the two germline ends. CDR1 is SEHNR and CDR2 is FQNEAQ in the germline V gene (reference sequence). This CDR3 has 13 amino acids. The chain's CDR3 is CASSPGNRDGYTF. CDR3 DNA sequence: TGTGCCAGCAGCCCAGGGAATCGGGATGGCTACACCTTC.

This clone came up once. The chain joins TRBV19 to TRBJ1-2; 9 bases line up with TRBD1. This CDR3 has 16 residues. Germline CDR1 LNHDA, CDR2 SQIVND (reference sequence). V was clipped by 5 bases and J by 2 bases; unmatched bases: 9. Written as DNA, the CDR3 is TGTGCCAGTAGTCCGGACCGGGGGACAGGGAACTATGGCTACACCTTC. Its protein is CASSPDRGTGNYGYTF.

The J gene is TRBJ2-1, the V gene TRBV5-1; D not certain. Germline V gives CDR1 SGHRS, CDR2 YFSETQ. CDR3 length: 14 amino acids. The V end was cut by 2 bases, the J end by 3 bases, with 9 bases between. The DNA of the CDR3 is TGCGCCAGCAGCTTTGTGGAGTACTACAATGAGCAGTTCTTC. It codes for CASSFVEYYNEQFF.

V and J are TRBV20-1 and TRBJ1-1; D gene uncertain. Germline V gene lookup returns CDR1 DFQATT and CDR2 SNEGSKA (reference sequence). This CDR3 has 11 amino acids. Trimming shortened V by 3 bases and J by 6 bases, and 8 bases separated the two germline ends. CDR3 in DNA: TGCAGTGCTAGTCGGGTGGCTGAAGCTTTCTTT. Translated: CSASRVAEAFF.

The CDR3: CASSSRGQGNTEAFF. CDR3 DNA: TGTGCCAGCAGCTCAAGGGGACAGGGTAACACTGAAGCTTTCTTT. V usage is TRBV7-3 and J usage is TRBJ1-1; TRBD1 matches at 9 bases. Germline loops: CDR1 SGHTA, CDR2 FQGTGA. J lost 2 bases, V lost 4 bases, and 5 bases had no gene match. The CDR3 totals 15 residues.

There are a few counts of this clone. CDR3 sequence (DNA): TGCGCCAGCAGCCAAGAGGGGGGACAGCTCAATCAGCCCCAGCATTTT. It yields the protein CASSQEGGQLNQPQHF. The chain combines TRBV4-1 with TRBJ1-5, with 7 bases lining up with TRBD1. CDR3 length: 16 amino acids. Unmatched junction bases numbered 5, after V lost 0 bases and J lost 3 bases. Per germline, CDR1 MGHRA and CDR2 YSYEKL.

The V and J genes are TRBV3-1 (or the pseudogene TRBV3-2) and TRBJ1-3; no reliable D call. The ends were cut back, 3 bases at V and 0 bases at J, with 12 bases in the middle. The CDR3 spans 16 residues. Germline V gene data show CDR1 as LGHDT and CDR2 as YNNKEL (reference sequence). In DNA form, the CDR3 reads TGTGCCAGCAGCCACGTTTCACTTCACTCTGGAAACACCATATATTTT. The encoded protein is CASSHVSLHSGNTIYF.

V usage is TRBV5-1 and J usage is TRBJ1-5, with TRBD1 matching 7 bases. CDR1 is SGHRS and CDR2 is YFSETQ in the germline V gene. This CDR3 has 15 residues. Trimming took 1 base from V and 7 from J; bases not matched to a gene: 8. Written as DNA, the CDR3 is TGCGCCAGCAGCTTGAGACAGGGAGGAAGGCAGCCCCAGCATTTT. This sequence encodes CASSLRQGGRQPQHF.

As regards this clone: This CDR3 is also generated by other DNA sequences in the sample. V is TRBV28 and J is TRBJ1-2; 7 bases match TRBD1. Germline V lookup: CDR1 MDHEN, CDR2 SYDVKM. The V segment lost 1 base and the J segment 2 bases; nucleotides outside the gene matches: 1. The CDR3 runs 14 residues. The CDR3, as DNA: TGTGCCAGCAGTTTATTCAGGGGGAACTATGGCTACACCTTC. Protein: CASSLFRGNYGYTF.

CDR3 sequence: CASSSGPLHDEQFF. The DNA of the CDR3 is TGTGCCAGCAGCTCAGGGCCCTTACACGATGAGCAGTTCTTC. The chain couples TRBV7-2 to TRBJ2-1, with a weak D call TRBD1 (5 bases). The CDR3 runs 14 residues. The V and J ends lost 4 bases and 8 bases respectively, with 15 bases between them. Germline V gives CDR1 SGHTA, CDR2 FQGNSA. The variable domain in full, with the rest retrieved from reference TRBV7-2 and TRBJ2-1, is GAGVSQSPSNKVTEKGKDVELRCDPISGHTALYWYRQSLGQGLEFLIYFQGNSAPDKSGLPSDRFSAERTGGSVSTLTIQRTQQEDSAVYLCASSSGPLHDEQFFGPGTRLTVL.

The chain's CDR3 is CASSAGQKTNTEAFF. For the CDR3, the DNA is TGTGCCAGCAGCGCAGGACAGAAAACCAACACTGAAGCTTTCTTT. The chain recombines TRBV11-3 with TRBJ1-1, with D maybe TRBD1 (6 bases). Germline CDR1 SGHNT, CDR2 YENEEA. This CDR3 is 15 amino acids long. V lost 5 bases, J lost 2 bases, and 15 bases lay in between.

This clone was recorded only once. This rearrangement joins TRBV11-2 to TRBJ1-2; D is undetermined. V was clipped by 5 bases and J by 7 bases, with 17 bases between them. The CDR3 has 14 residues. Germline V gene sequence: CDR1 SGHAT, CDR2 FQNNGV. CDR3 amino acids: CASSPGGVNGGYTF. The CDR3 DNA reads TGTGCCAGCAGCCCCGGCGGTGTGAATGGTGGCTACACCTTC.

The chain joins TRBV7-9 to TRBJ1-1; D not certain. The ends were cut back, 3 bases at V and 6 bases at J, with 14 bases in the middle. Germline loops: CDR1 SEHNR, CDR2 FQNEAQ (reference sequence). The CDR3 loop spans 14 amino acids. The CDR3 coding sequence is TGTGCCAGCAGCTTTACCCAGGACTTGCCTGAAGCTTTCTTT. Protein: CASSFTQDLPEAFF. The full variable domain, rest sourced from reference TRBV7-9 and TRBJ1-1, is DTGVSQNPRHKITKRGQNVTFRCDPISEHNRLYWYRQTLGQGPEFLTYFQNEAQLEKSRLLSDRFSAERPKGSFSTLEIQRTEQGDSAMYLCASSFTQDLPEAFFGQGTRLTVV.

This chain connects TRBV9 to TRBJ2-1; 11 bases fit TRBD2. This CDR3 is 19 amino acids long. Looked up from germline, CDR1 is SGDLS and CDR2 is YYNGEE. V gave up 3 bases and J gave up 4 bases; unmatched junction bases: 15. CDR3 amino acids: CASSEGQLTSGKGYNEQFF. The CDR3 DNA is TGTGCCAGCAGCGAGGGACAGCTGACTAGCGGGAAAGGTTACAATGAGCAGTTCTTC.

This clone appeared a few times. The chain combines TRBV3-1 (or the pseudogene TRBV3-2) with TRBJ2-7; TRBD2 aligns across 12 bases. This CDR3 has 15 residues. The J segment lost 7 bases and the V segment lost 4 bases, leaving 8 bases of the junction unmatched. Germline CDR1 is LGHDT and CDR2 is YNNKEL (reference sequence). The CDR3: CASSRDPSGREEQYF. The DNA for the CDR3 is TGTGCCAGCAGCCGCGATCCTAGCGGGAGGGAGGAGCAGTACTTC.

In regard to this clone: A read error may produce the germline difference seen at one junction end. This chain links TRBV6-1 with TRBJ2-7; D is possibly TRBD1 (5 bases). The CDR3 totals 13 residues. Germline loops: CDR1 MNHNS, CDR2 SASEGT. The CDR3 bases are TGTGCCAGCAGTGAATCTGGGGCGGTGGGCGGACACTTC. Amino acids: CASSESGAVGGHF.

The V call is TRBV5-6, the J call TRBJ1-1, with 7 nucleotides matching TRBD1. V shed 0 bases, J shed 4 bases, and the junction held 6 bases outside the gene matches. This CDR3 has 15 residues. Germline V lookup: CDR1 SGHDT, CDR2 YYEEEE. The chain's CDR3 is CASSLGQGSGTEAFF. The CDR3 DNA sequence: TGTGCCAGCAGCTTGGGACAGGGTAGTGGCACTGAAGCTTTCTTT.

This clone has a count of ten or more. The V gene is TRBV28, the J gene TRBJ2-6; 7 bases are a match to TRBD1. This CDR3 is 16 amino acids long. V shed 5 bases and J 4 bases; nucleotides not matched to a gene: 8. Germline assignment: CDR1 MDHEN and CDR2 SYDVKM. CDR3 DNA sequence: TGTGCCAGCAGTACAGGGGAAATGGCCGGGGCCAACGTCCTGACTTTC. Translation: CASSTGEMAGANVLTF.

The chain links TRBV3-1 (or the pseudogene TRBV3-2) to TRBJ1-3, with D unclear. Germline V gene data show CDR1 as LGHDT and CDR2 as YNNKEL (reference sequence). The CDR3 runs 16 residues. Trimming removed 1 base at V and 3 bases at J, with 13 bases between. DNA for the CDR3: TGTGCCAGCAGCCAAGGTGACCGGACTGGTGGAAACACCATATATTTT. Translation: CASSQGDRTGGNTIYF.